The 22 T cell receptor beta chains below come from one sample, sequenced in a study of CD8 T cells in Susac syndrome (dated by TCRdb to about 2019). The library was made by the immunoSEQ multiplex PCR assay. RNA was extracted using the RNeasy kit, and roughly 0.5 to 1 microgram was reverse transcribed with random hexamers. The raw public reads went through TCRdb reprocessing: fastp at Q25, MiXCR clone calling, in-frame beta chains kept. CDR3 protein duplicates are merged, each entry listing the most common genes and DNA. Counted in this sample were roughly 330,000 distinct CDR3 sequences; about 90% of them appeared once. Jointly, the top ten make up more than 0.06% of the sample. Sequenced input: CD4+ T cells from PBMCs. These receptor sequences come from a human donor with multiple sclerosis.

V is TRBV20-1 and J is TRBJ2-2; no clear D gene. Trimming cost V 5 bases and J 0 bases, with 7 bases left between them. The CDR3 sequence is 13 residues long. Germline-derived CDR1 and CDR2 are DFQATT and SNEGSKA (reference sequence). The CDR3 DNA is TGCAGTGCTCGCAACCCGAACACCGGGGAGCTGTTTTTT. Translation gives CSARNPNTGELFF.

V and J are TRBV29-1 and TRBJ2-7, with 7 bases lining up with TRBD2. Looked up from germline, CDR1 is SQVTM and CDR2 is ANQGSEA. This CDR3 has 13 amino acids. With 4 bases clipped from V and 0 bases from J, the junction kept 3 bases outside the gene matches. CDR3 loop: CSVGAGTSYEQYF. The CDR3 DNA sequence: TGCAGCGTTGGAGCGGGGACCTCCTACGAGCAGTACTTC.

The V call is TRBV4-3, the J call TRBJ2-6, with D uncertain. With 4 bases removed from V and 2 bases from J, the gap between germline ends came to 12 bases. CDR1 is LGHNA, CDR2 YSLEER, per germline. The CDR3 has 16 residues. The DNA of the CDR3 is TGCGCCAGCAGCCCCCAGTGGGGTCCTGGGGCCAACGTCCTGACTTTC. Its translation is CASSPQWGPGANVLTF.

The V and J genes are TRBV20-1 and TRBJ2-7, with D possibly matching TRBD2 (7 bases). Trimming took 0 bases from V and 6 from J, leaving 9 bases between them. The CDR3 runs to 12 residues. Germline CDR1 reads DFQATT; CDR2 reads SNEGSKA (reference sequence). In DNA, the CDR3 is TGCAGTGCTAGAGAGGGGGGGCTCGAGCAGTACTTC. It yields the protein CSAREGGLEQYF.

V is TRBV6-2 or TRBV6-3 and J is TRBJ1-5; no reliable D call. This CDR3 spans 18 amino acids. The V gene's germline CDR1 is MNHEY and CDR2 SVGEGT. Trimming took off 2 bases at V and 1 base at J, with 18 bases between the two ends. CDR3 amino acids: CASSYIPQDGLSNQPQHF. The CDR3 DNA is TGTGCCAGCAGTTACATTCCCCAGGACGGACTAAGCAATCAGCCCCAGCATTTT.

This chain links TRBV5-4 with TRBJ2-5, with 9 nucleotides matching TRBD2. This CDR3 has 16 residues. V trimming: 1 base; J trimming: 0 bases; junction bases outside the gene matches: 4. The germline CDR1 and CDR2 sequences are SGHNT and YYREEE (reference sequence). The CDR3 nucleotides are TGTGCCAGCAGCTTGAGCGGGGGGCCGTACCAAGAGACCCAGTACTTC. Translated: CASSLSGGPYQETQYF.

V is TRBV5-1 and J is TRBJ2-2, with a tentative D call TRBD1 (6 bases). Trimming took 2 bases from V and 5 from J, leaving 10 bases between them. The CDR3 totals 14 residues. Germline V gene lookup returns CDR1 SGHRS and CDR2 YFSETQ. CDR3 nucleotides: TGCGCCAGCAGCTTAATACAGGGAACCGGGGAGCTGTTTTTT. Translating gives CASSLIQGTGELFF.

This clonotype was seen only once. The CDR3, as DNA: TGTGCCAGCAGACTAGGACTAGCGGGGGAGACAGATACGCAGTATTTT. This sequence encodes CASRLGLAGETDTQYF. This chain links TRBV12-3 or TRBV12-4 with TRBJ2-3; 13 bases map to TRBD2. CDR3 length: 16 residues. Unmatched junction bases numbered 6, after V lost 6 bases and J lost 3 bases.

The rearrangement joins TRBV5-1 to TRBJ2-3; maybe TRBD2 (5 bases). CDR3 size: 15 residues. CDR1 and CDR2 (germline): SGHRS, YFSETQ. V lost 4 bases and J 4 bases, leaving 16 bases between the germline ends. CDR3 DNA sequence: TGCGCCAGCAGCGTGGACGACTACCCAGCAGATACGCAGTATTTT. This translates into CASSVDDYPADTQYF.

The chain has TRBV6-5 and TRBJ2-2; D is ambiguous. The V end lost 0 bases, the J end lost 1 base, and 6 bases lay between the germline ends. Per the germline V gene, CDR1 is MNHEY and CDR2 is SVGAGI. This CDR3 spans 15 amino acids. DNA for the CDR3: TGTGCCAGCAGTTACTCGAACAGGAACACCGGGGAGCTGTTTTTT. Its translation is CASSYSNRNTGELFF.

The CDR3 region has the DNA TGCAGTGCTAGCAAAGCGGGAGGCGAGCAGTACTTC. It specifies CSASKAGGEQYF. This rearrangement joins TRBV20-1 to TRBJ2-7, with 9 bases identical to TRBD2. Germline V gene data show CDR1 as DFQATT and CDR2 as SNEGSKA (reference sequence). V was pared by 3 bases and J by 6 bases, with 3 bases of the junction left unmatched. This CDR3 region has 12 residues.

CDR3 region: CASGVARGTQYF. The CDR3 DNA reads TGTGCCAGCGGGGTAGCTCGGGGTACGCAGTATTTT. V is TRBV7-3 and J is TRBJ2-3, with a weak D call TRBD2 (5 bases). The CDR3 consists of 12 residues. Trimming removed 8 bases at V and 8 bases at J, with 14 bases between. Germline CDR1 is SGHTA and CDR2 is FQGTGA.

The chain uses TRBV2 and TRBJ1-2; a possible D gene is TRBD1 (5 bases). This CDR3 has 14 amino acids. CDR1 and CDR2 (germline): SNHLY, FYNNEI. The germline V and J ends were trimmed by 1 base and 5 bases, with 11 bases remaining between them. The CDR3 spells CASSEGQGIYGYTF. The CDR3 DNA sequence: TGTGCCAGCAGTGAAGGCCAGGGAATATATGGCTACACCTTC. Drawing the rest from reference TRBV2 and TRBJ1-2, the complete variable domain is EPEVTQTPSHQVTQMGQEVILRCVPISNHLYFYWYRQILGQKVEFLVSFYNNEISEKSEIFDDQFSVERPDGSNFTLKIRSTKLEDSAMYFCASSEGQGIYGYTFGSGTRLTVV.

CDR3 DNA sequence: TGTGCCAGCAGTGTCGTGGGAGTATACGATGAGCAGTTCTTC. Protein sequence: CASSVVGVYDEQFF. The chain links TRBV2 to TRBJ2-1; D possibly corresponds to TRBD2 (5 bases). Germline V gene data show CDR1 as SNHLY and CDR2 as FYNNEI. The CDR3 runs to 14 residues. Trimming left V 4 bases short and J 8 bases short, with 15 bases between.

The V and J genes are TRBV29-1 and TRBJ2-5; possibly TRBD2 for D (7 bases). Germline values: CDR1 SQVTM, CDR2 ANQGSEA. V lost 5 bases and J lost 5, with 12 bases in between. This CDR3 region has 12 residues. The CDR3 region has the DNA TGCAGCGTTAAGGAGGGGGGGGAGACCCAGTACTTC. Protein: CSVKEGGETQYF.

The chain carries TRBV7-2 and TRBJ2-2, with 7 bases aligning to TRBD1. The CDR3 runs to 14 residues. V was clipped by 6 bases and J by 9 bases; unmatched bases: 10. The germline CDR1 and CDR2 sequences are SGHTA and FQGNSA. The CDR3: CASSRQKGARELFF. The CDR3 DNA reads TGTGCCAGCAGTCGGCAAAAGGGGGCGCGGGAGCTGTTTTTT. Supplemented by reference TRBV7-2 and TRBJ2-2, the full variable domain reads GAGVSQSPSNKVTEKGKDVELRCDPISGHTALYWYRQSLGQGLEFLIYFQGNSAPDKSGLPSDRFSAERTGGSVSTLTIQRTQQEDSAVYLCASSRQKGARELFFGEGSRLTVL.

This clonotype was seen only a few times. The chain carries TRBV29-1 and TRBJ1-2; weak D call: TRBD1 (6 bases). V dropped 8 bases and J dropped 7 bases, with 20 bases sitting between them. Germline V gives CDR1 SQVTM, CDR2 ANQGSEA. This CDR3 region has 13 residues. The CDR3 protein is CSTPAMGASGYTF. The CDR3, as DNA: TGCAGCACCCCCGCGATGGGGGCGAGTGGCTACACCTTC.

This clonotype has more than one count but fewer than ten. V and J are TRBV19 and TRBJ1-2; 10 bases fit TRBD1. V was pared by 5 bases and J by 8 bases, with 5 bases of the junction left unmatched. CDR1 LNHDA and CDR2 SQIVND come from the germline V gene (reference sequence). The CDR3 has 13 residues. The CDR3 DNA follows: TGTGCCAGTAGTCGGGACAGGGGAGCCGGCTACACCTTC. Translating gives CASSRDRGAGYTF. The full variable domain, rest sourced from reference TRBV19 and TRBJ1-2, is DGGITQSPKYLFRKEGQNVTLSCEQNLNHDAMYWYRQDPGQGLRLIYYSQIVNDFQKGDIAEGYSVSREKKESFPLTVTSAQKNPTAFYLCASSRDRGAGYTFGSGTRLTVV.

This clonotype was seen more than once but under ten times. This chain connects TRBV7-9 to TRBJ1-1, with D perhaps matching TRBD1 (6 bases). CDR3 length: 14 amino acids. Germline CDR1 SEHNR, CDR2 FQNEAQ (reference sequence). Trimming left V 4 bases short and J 2 bases short, with 11 bases between. The CDR3 sequence is CASSSGTLNTEAFF. In nucleotides, the CDR3 is TGTGCCAGCAGCTCCGGGACACTTAACACTGAAGCTTTCTTT.

V usage is TRBV4-1 and J usage is TRBJ1-5; D is unclear. With 4 bases removed from V and 1 base from J, the gap between germline ends came to 11 bases. Germline V gives CDR1 MGHRA, CDR2 YSYEKL. This CDR3 is built from 15 residues. The CDR3: CASSLGPGSNQPQHF. The CDR3 nucleotides are TGCGCCAGCAGCCTTGGGCCAGGCAGCAATCAGCCCCAGCATTTT.

Here the CDR3 reads CASSQMVQGIAFF. The CDR3 DNA reads as TGTGCCAGCAGCCAAATGGTACAGGGGATTGCTTTCTTT. The chain employs TRBV14 and TRBJ1-1; 7 positions match TRBD1. CDR3 size: 13 residues. Losses at the gene ends were 2 bases for V and 11 bases for J; bases not matched to a gene: 8. Germline CDR1 SGHDN, CDR2 FVKESK.

This chain uses TRBV6-2 or TRBV6-3 with TRBJ2-1; 9 bases match TRBD2. The CDR3 has 13 residues. The V gene's germline CDR1 is MNHEY and CDR2 SVGEGT. J was trimmed by 7 bases and V by 10 bases; bases with no gene match: 8. The CDR3 here is CATSSGIENEQFF. The DNA of the CDR3 is TGTGCCACCTCTAGCGGGATCGAGAATGAGCAGTTCTTC.